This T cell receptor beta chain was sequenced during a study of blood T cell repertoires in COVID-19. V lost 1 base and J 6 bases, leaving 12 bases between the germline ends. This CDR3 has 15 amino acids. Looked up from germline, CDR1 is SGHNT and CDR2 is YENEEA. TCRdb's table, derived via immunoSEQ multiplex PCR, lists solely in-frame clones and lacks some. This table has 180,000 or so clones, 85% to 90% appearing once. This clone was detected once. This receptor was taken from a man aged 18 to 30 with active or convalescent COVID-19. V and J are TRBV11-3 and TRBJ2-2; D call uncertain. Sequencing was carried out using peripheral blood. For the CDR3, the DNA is TGTGCCAGCAGCTTAGTAGTCGGGTTCCCCGGGGAGCTGTTTTTT. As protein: CASSLVVGFPGELFF.